This entry describes one TCR beta chain. The antigen remains undetermined. For the diagnoses, clinical symptoms, serum thyroxine and TRAb, thyroid ultrasound and orbital computed tomography were used. RNA transcripts gave rise to amplified TCR beta CDR3 regions. The TCR CDR3 was amplified in a first-round RT-PCR using the HTBI primer set. TCRdb redid the calling of the multiplex PCR reads with MiXCR, one entry per CDR3 protein. The repertoire has approximately 570,000 distinct CDR3 sequences, less than 20% of them found once; the top ten carry 47%. This specimen comes from a study of T cells in Graves' hyperthyroidism and ophthalmopathy. The CDR3 loop spans 17 amino acids. Looked up from germline, CDR1 is ENHRY and CDR2 is SYGVKD. V was clipped by 7 bases and J by 4 bases, with 25 bases between them. General study results and limits: The model predicted ophthalmopathy a median roughly 6.3 months before onset.

The clonotype originates from a man aged 35 to 55 with Graves' ophthalmopathy. Specimen: blood. V usage is TRBV10-3 and J usage is TRBJ2-5; D possibly matches TRBD1 or TRBD2 (5 bases each). The CDR3 sequence: CAITQRDLARLIETQYF. In nucleotides, the CDR3 is TGTGCCATCACTCAAAGGGACCTAGCACGGTTGATAGAGACCCAGTACTTC.